This T cell receptor (beta chain) is drawn from a study of blood T cell repertoires in COVID-19. The V and J ends lost 3 bases and 7 bases, in that order; junction bases with no gene match: 9. The CDR3 has 15 residues. Germline CDR1 and CDR2: LGHDT and YNNKEL (reference sequence). The repertoire was sequenced with immunoSEQ multiplex PCR; TCRdb's copy has only in-frame clones and lacks some. The sample has approximately 270,000 clones, about nine tenths seen once. Input material: peripheral blood. The chain couples TRBV3-1 (or the pseudogene TRBV3-2) to TRBJ2-1; 7 bases fit TRBD2. This clonotype was obtained from a man aged 45-65 years with acute or convalescent COVID-19. In DNA form, the CDR3 reads TGTGCCAGCAGCCATTTTCCTAGCGGCCGAAATGAGCAGTTCTTC. This sequence encodes CASSHFPSGRNEQFF.